This entry describes one T cell receptor (beta chain). What it binds is unknown. TCRdb processed the 5' RACE reads anew with MiXCR; each CDR3 protein has one entry. The profile shows roughly 600,000 distinct CDR3 sequences, more than 15% of them singletons. The sample is drawn from a study of T-cell memory formation after mild COVID-19. As for the study in general: Clustering of TCRs was largely donor specific.

The CDR3 is made up of 16 amino acids. Germline V gives CDR1 SGHRS, CDR2 YFSETQ. V trimming: 0 bases; J trimming: 5 bases; junction bases outside the gene matches: 8. Study-wide points: The authors left the SARS-CoV-2 specificity of second-wave clones peaking on day 37 unconfirmed. The finding that pre-infection memory included some responding clones suggested that cross-reactive memory joined.

The TCR comes from an adult woman who had mild COVID-19 (a few samples of this study predate the infection). Cell type and time point are not known. This rearrangement joins TRBV5-1 to TRBJ2-5; 9 positions agree with TRBD1. Sequencing used PBMCs or a T cell subset sorted from them (not recorded which). CDR3: CASSLVNTGTGETQYF. The DNA for the CDR3 is TGCGCCAGCAGCTTGGTTAATACCGGGACAGGGGAGACCCAGTACTTC.